The sequence of this TCR beta chain was determined in a study of PD-1 blockade in classical Hodgkin lymphoma (TCRdb year 2020). About the full investigation: Nivolumab dosing was 3 mg/kg intravenously every 2 weeks, continuing until either disease progression or unacceptable toxicity. A peripheral blood immune signature of response to PD-1 blockade in classical Hodgkin lymphoma was defined using TCR beta sequencing and CyTOF. What the research found in general, with its limitations: The study was limited to a single clinical trial cohort, and causes of repertoire differences, possibly disease activity or prior therapy, remained undefined. Baseline diversity similar to that of newly diagnosed patients was observed in trial patients achieving complete response, whereas significantly lower diversity was observed in partial responders and progressors. Lower diversity was seen in patients whose nivolumab began less than 1 year after ASCT, and these patients were left out of later analyses so that immune reconstitution would not confound the results. Baseline TCR diversity was reported to be lower in newly diagnosed patients than in healthy donors, and even lower in relapsed/refractory patients. A significant rise by C4D1 was seen in CD4+ but not CD8+ TCR diversity (p=0.0027 vs p=0.16), with the rise being most apparent in complete responders (p=0.02).

Concerning this clone: What antigen it recognizes has not been identified. Per-nucleotide qualities are absent, and no much larger clonotype sits a single base away.

Read against the paper, the sample's time point label means: cycle 1 day 1 (C1D1), immediately before nivolumab initiation. Every trial patient had relapsed following autologous stem cell transplantation, and prior brentuximab vedotin exposure was what differed among cohorts A, B and C. The trial cohort included 45 to 65 patients with relapsed/refractory classical Hodgkin lymphoma, and each patient had a best overall response of complete response, partial response or progressive disease. Trial patients were treated with single-agent nivolumab in the multi-cohort phase II CheckMate 205 trial. An independent review committee assessed best overall response by applying the 2007 International Working Group response criteria. Trial PBMCs were collected immediately before nivolumab initiation (C1D1) and during therapy at cycle 2 day 1 and cycle 4 day 1. Peripheral blood was collected in 8 mL Vacutainer Cell Preparation Tubes, from which PBMCs were isolated by centrifugation and then cryopreserved.

CDR1 SGHTA and CDR2 FQGNSA are derived from the germline V gene. The CDR3, from cysteine to phenylalanine, totals 15 residues. Kept here is only the CDR3 DNA, which spans 45 bases and is read in frame from base 1. At the junction V is shortened by 0 bases and J by 10 bases; bases outside the gene matches: 7. The Qiagen DNeasy kit was used to extract genomic DNA both from unsorted PBMCs and from the negatively selected CD4+ and CD8+ fractions. TCR beta CDR3 regions were amplified by immunoSEQ multiplex PCR using primers annealing to V and J segments. A synthetic immune receptor repertoire was used to minimize amplification bias, and any remaining bias was removed computationally after sequencing. The study's own analysis went as follows. Custom Python scripts were used to quantify repertoire diversity as the Shannon entropy index. Unsorted, CD4+ and CD8+ repertoires were analyzed separately, except in combined analyses where CD4+ and CD8+ sequences were merged in silico. Clonal expansion was defined as at least a 2-fold frequency increase after treatment relative to C1D1, with a pseudocount of 0.5 for undetected baseline clones. Singleton clones were defined as clones with 0 or 1 copy at C1D1, and non-singleton clones were defined as clones with 2 or more copies. Clones expanded in unsorted samples were assigned a CD4+, CD8+ or unknown annotation through matching of protein sequences in sorted samples from the same patient. Wilcoxon tests on paired samples were used to test changes in diversity from C1D1 to C4D1. Held by TCRdb, this immuneACCESS table contains in-frame sequences only and omits some clones. Under half of the omission traces to an unresolved V gene where checked; the cause of the rest is unknown. The DNA was the basis for D and trimming; V, J and clone size are from that table. This sample holds 20,000 to 25,000 clones; about two thirds were observed only once. More than 15% of the sample goes to the ten largest clones.

The material sequenced was peripheral blood mononuclear cells (PBMCs), taken at baseline. This TCR was recovered from a human donor with classical Hodgkin lymphoma. Here the chain combines TRBV7-2 and TRBJ1-4, and 8 junction bases match TRBD1. The CDR3 sequence is CASSLASDRAAKLFF. At the DNA level, the sequence is TGTGCCAGCAGCTTAGCTTCGGACAGGGCTGCAAAACTGTTTTTT.